The clone carrying this T cell receptor beta chain was observed a few times. Antigen specificity is unknown. This sample stems from a study of T cell repertoires in cytomegalovirus infection. On the study more broadly: TCR beta signatures that were public indicated CMV infection and matching HLA type.

This CDR3 contains 19 residues. Germline trimming cut 0 bases from V and 3 bases from J; bases unmatched to any gene: 7. Germline CDR1 is MNHEY and CDR2 is SMNVEV (reference sequence). TCRdb re-called the reads through MiXCR, storing one row per CDR3 protein. Of hundreds of thousands of distinct CDR3 sequences in the sample, approximately 32% are singletons; the top ten hold about an eighth. This chain connects TRBV27 to TRBJ2-3; 15 bases are a match to TRBD2. Sequenced here: cultured CD8+ T cells from PBMCs, sampled from culture after CMV antigen stimulation. The clonotype comes from a human donor in good health (CMV status not recorded). Some clones in this sample may be carry-over from other donors' samples. CDR3 coding DNA: TGTGCCAGCAGTTTATCGCTGGGACTAGCGGGGGGTCAGACAGATACGCAGTATTTT. Amino acid sequence: CASSLSLGLAGGQTDTQYF.